Each of the 4 T cell receptor beta chains below was sequenced from the same sample in a study of T cell repertoires in cytomegalovirus infection. TCRdb fed the reads into MiXCR, producing one record per CDR3 protein. This sample has fewer than 130,000 distinct CDR3 sequences, with roughly 39% found just once. No antigen has been assigned to these receptors. Here the sequenced sample was CD8+ T cells from cultured PBMCs, taken from culture after CMV antigen stimulation. The receptors were gathered from a human donor in good health (CMV status not recorded). Some clones in this sample may be carry-over from other donors' samples.

This clonotype was seen more than once but under ten times. The rearrangement uses TRBV5-6 and TRBJ2-7; TRBD1 or TRBD2 may be the D gene (6 bases each). CDR1 and CDR2 from the germline V gene are SGHDT and YYEEEE. The CDR3 runs 13 residues. The V and J ends lost 1 base and 6 bases respectively, with 11 bases between them. In DNA, the CDR3 is TGTGCCAGCAGCTTGTGGGGGGCGGGCGAGCAGTACTTC. Translated, it gives CASSLWGAGEQYF.

This clonotype was counted many times. The chain links TRBV7-6 to TRBJ2-3; D is ambiguous. This CDR3 comprises 12 residues. CDR1 and CDR2 (germline): SGHVS, FNYEAQ. Trimming cost V 4 bases and J 2 bases, with 4 bases left between them. This CDR3 is CASSSYTDTQYF. The CDR3 coding sequence is TGTGCCAGCAGCTCCTACACAGATACGCAGTATTTT. Drawing the rest from reference TRBV7-6 and TRBJ2-3, the complete variable domain is GAGVSQSPRYKVTKRGQDVALRCDPISGHVSLYWYRQALGQGPEFLTYFNYEAQQDKSGLPNDRFSAERPEGSISTLTIQRTEQRDSAMYRCASSSYTDTQYFGPGTRLTVL.

This clonotype was seen more than once but under ten times. J is TRBJ1-1 and V is TRBV29-1, with TRBD1 identical over 8 bases. The CDR3 sequence is 11 residues long. Germline CDR1 is SQVTM and CDR2 is ANQGSEA. V was clipped by 6 bases and J by 9 bases; unmatched bases: 6. The CDR3 is CSVGQAEQAFF. CDR3 in DNA: TGCAGCGTGGGACAGGCGGAGCAAGCTTTCTTT.

Points on this clonotype: A junction boundary mismatches the germline segment, possibly from a read error. The chain recombines TRBV28 with TRBJ1-4, with 12 bases aligning to TRBD1. The CDR3 consists of 15 residues. Germline CDR1 and CDR2: MDHEN and SYDVKM. CDR3 region: CASSAPGTGGEKLLF. CDR3 DNA sequence: TGTGCCAGCAGTGCCCCGGGGACAGGGGGCGAAAAACTGCTTTTT.